The 26 T cell receptor beta chains below were found in one sample sequenced in a study of blood T cell repertoires in COVID-19. Profiled with immunoSEQ multiplex PCR; TCRdb holds only in-frame clones, not every one. The sample shows fewer than 300,000 clones, approximately 87% of them seen only once. Sequenced sample: peripheral blood. Receptor source: a human donor in a cohort sampled during active COVID-19.

This clone has only a few counts. V gene TRBV7-6 combines with J gene TRBJ1-3, with D unresolved. This CDR3 region has 16 residues. V lost 0 bases and J lost 2, with 11 bases in between. Germline V CDR1 and CDR2: SGHVS, FNYEAQ. CDR3 in DNA: TGTGCCAGCAGCTTAGCGCTAAGCCTTACTGGAAACACCATATATTTT. Translating it yields CASSLALSLTGNTIYF. The full variable domain, its missing parts supplied by reference TRBV7-6 and TRBJ1-3, is GAGVSQSPRYKVTKRGQDVALRCDPISGHVSLYWYRQALGQGPEFLTYFNYEAQQDKSGLPNDRFSAERPEGSISTLTIQRTEQRDSAMYRCASSLALSLTGNTIYFGEGSWLTVV.

A single count supports this clone. The chain employs TRBV19 and TRBJ1-5; D perhaps matches TRBD1 (5 bases). The V end was cut by 3 bases, the J end by 1 base, with 7 bases between. Germline CDR1 is LNHDA and CDR2 is SQIVND (reference sequence). The CDR3 has 14 residues. The CDR3 here is CASSINRSNQPQHF. The CDR3 region has the DNA TGTGCCAGTAGTATTAACAGGAGCAATCAGCCCCAGCATTTT.

The chain links TRBV19 to TRBJ1-2, with a possible D match to TRBD1 (6 bases). The germline CDR1 and CDR2 sequences are LNHDA and SQIVND (reference sequence). There are 13 residues in the CDR3. With 3 bases removed from V and 2 bases from J, the gap between germline ends came to 7 bases. The CDR3 loop is CASSIQGNYGYTF. The CDR3 DNA sequence: TGTGCCAGTAGTATTCAGGGGAACTATGGCTACACCTTC.

The chain combines TRBV7-2 with TRBJ2-2; D remains ambiguous. The CDR3 extends over 14 amino acids. Germline CDR1 SGHTA, CDR2 FQGNSA. V dropped 4 bases and J dropped 2 bases, with 8 bases sitting between them. The CDR3 loop is CASSSRSNTGELFF. For the CDR3, the DNA is TGTGCCAGCAGCTCCAGAAGTAACACCGGGGAGCTGTTTTTT.

The chain links TRBV5-1 to TRBJ2-7, with TRBD1 identical over 7 bases. Germline V gene sequence: CDR1 SGHRS, CDR2 YFSETQ. V dropped 1 base and J dropped 4; count of bases not matched to a gene: 5. The CDR3 extends over 14 amino acids. The CDR3 spells CASSLQGDIYEQYF. CDR3 DNA sequence: TGCGCCAGCAGCTTGCAGGGGGATATTTACGAGCAGTACTTC.

The V gene is TRBV5-1, the J gene TRBJ1-1; 12 bases map to TRBD1. V lost 3 bases and J lost 0; bases outside the gene matches: 3. Germline CDR1 and CDR2: SGHRS and YFSETQ. The CDR3 sequence is 16 residues long. The CDR3 reads CASSWGTGGLNTEAFF. CDR3 sequence (DNA): TGCGCCAGCAGCTGGGGGACAGGGGGCCTGAACACTGAAGCTTTCTTT.

The CDR3 protein is CASSYEFDNEQFF. CDR3 nucleotides: TGTGCCAGCAGTTACGAGTTCGACAATGAGCAGTTCTTC. This chain uses TRBV6-5 with TRBJ2-1; D not resolved. Trimming cost V 2 bases and J 5 bases, with 7 bases left between them. CDR1 and CDR2 from the germline V gene are MNHEY and SVGAGI. The CDR3 has 13 amino acids.

The table lists this clone with a count of one. The gene calls are TRBV2 and TRBJ1-1, with D maybe TRBD1 (5 bases). V lost 3 bases and J lost 1, with 9 bases in between. Germline CDR1 and CDR2: SNHLY and FYNNEI. The CDR3 is made up of 14 amino acids. The CDR3 sequence: CASSDRGQNTEAFF. Here the CDR3 DNA reads TGTGCCAGCAGTGACAGAGGACAGAACACTGAAGCTTTCTTT.

J is TRBJ2-5 and V is TRBV2, with a weak D call TRBD2 (5 bases). V was clipped by 6 bases and J by 0 bases, with 5 bases between them. This CDR3 has 12 residues. Germline V gene data show CDR1 as SNHLY and CDR2 as FYNNEI. CDR3 region: CASSGNQETQYF. In nucleotides, the CDR3 is TGTGCCAGCAGCGGGAACCAAGAGACCCAGTACTTC.

CDR3 nucleotide sequence: TGTGCCAGCAGCGAACAGGGAGTAAGGGATGAAAAACTGTTTTTT. Encoded protein: CASSEQGVRDEKLFF. The rearrangement joins TRBV28 to TRBJ1-4; possible D gene TRBD1, 6 bases. CDR3 length: 15 residues. Trimming removed 6 bases at V and 6 bases at J, with 17 bases between. Germline CDR1 MDHEN, CDR2 SYDVKM.

The V gene is TRBV6-1, the J gene TRBJ2-1; tentative D call: TRBD1 (6 bases). CDR1 and CDR2 from the germline V gene are MNHNS and SASEGT. This CDR3 region has 12 residues. Trimming pared 7 bases from V and 7 bases from J, leaving 11 bases between. CDR3 nucleotides: TGTGCCAGCAACAGGGTTAGGAATGAGCAGTTCTTC. Translated: CASNRVRNEQFF.

This chain links TRBV14 with TRBJ2-1, with 14 bases aligning to TRBD2. This CDR3 is built from 15 residues. J was trimmed by 9 bases and V by 4 bases; bases with no gene match: 5. CDR1 and CDR2 from the germline V gene are SGHDN and FVKESK. The CDR3 region has the DNA TGTGCCAGCAGCCCTAGACTAGCGGGAGGGGTTGAGCAGTTCTTC. Translating it yields CASSPRLAGGVEQFF.

The CDR3 loop is CASSESTGPYNEQFF. The CDR3 DNA reads as TGTGCCAGCAGTGAAAGTACTGGTCCCTACAATGAGCAGTTCTTC. The chain combines TRBV2 with TRBJ2-1; D is uncertain. Trimming removed 2 bases from V and 2 bases from J, with 10 bases in between. This CDR3 has 15 amino acids. Germline CDR1 reads SNHLY; CDR2 reads FYNNEI.

The V call is TRBV5-1, the J call TRBJ1-1; a weak D match, TRBD1 (6 bases). V lost 4 bases and J 2 bases, leaving 15 bases between the germline ends. Germline V gives CDR1 SGHRS, CDR2 YFSETQ. The length of the CDR3 is 15 residues. The CDR3 here is CASSQMRGGNTEAFF. CDR3 coding DNA: TGCGCCAGCAGCCAAATGCGAGGGGGAAACACTGAAGCTTTCTTT.

This chain joins TRBV19 and TRBJ2-2, with D perhaps TRBD1 (6 bases). CDR3 length: 16 amino acids. V shed 5 bases and J shed 3 bases, with 16 bases lying between them. CDR1 and CDR2 (germline): LNHDA, SQIVND (reference sequence). DNA of the CDR3: TGTGCCAGTAGTTCGCGACAGGCTCCCGACACCGGGGAGCTGTTTTTT. This translates into CASSSRQAPDTGELFF.

The gene calls are TRBV7-3 and TRBJ1-6; tentative D call: TRBD1 (6 bases). In germline, CDR1 is SGHTA, CDR2 FQGTGA. The CDR3 loop spans 14 amino acids. Trimming stripped 4 bases from V and 9 bases from J, with 13 bases between. The CDR3 DNA is TGTGCCAGCAGCTCCACAGGGTTTGGTTCACCCCTCCACTTT. It is translated as CASSSTGFGSPLHF.

This chain connects TRBV28 to TRBJ2-3; TRBD1 matches at 11 bases. V shed 6 bases and J 5 bases; nucleotides not matched to a gene: 7. This CDR3 is built from 15 residues. CDR1 MDHEN and CDR2 SYDVKM come from the germline V gene. The CDR3 DNA sequence: TGTGCCAGCAGCCGCCGGGACAGGGGGGGAGATACGCAGTATTTT. It codes for CASSRRDRGGDTQYF.

The chain couples TRBV6-1 to TRBJ2-4, with D perhaps TRBD2 (5 bases). Germline assignment: CDR1 MNHNS and CDR2 SASEGT. The CDR3 is made up of 11 amino acids. V was pared by 8 bases and J by 5 bases, with 7 bases between. CDR3 region: CASGRENIQYF. The CDR3, as DNA: TGTGCCAGCGGGCGGGAAAACATTCAGTACTTC.

V usage is TRBV11-3 and J usage is TRBJ2-1, with D unresolved. With 1 base removed from V and 6 bases from J, the gap between germline ends came to 7 bases. Germline lookup yields CDR1 SGHNT and CDR2 YENEEA. This CDR3 has 13 amino acids. CDR3 sequence reads: CASSLGYSNEQFF. The CDR3 DNA reads as TGTGCCAGCAGCTTAGGGTACAGCAATGAGCAGTTCTTC.

V usage is TRBV10-2 and J usage is TRBJ1-1; 8 positions agree with TRBD1. Germline CDR1 is WSHSY and CDR2 is SAAADI. J was trimmed by 1 base and V by 2 bases; bases with no gene match: 3. The CDR3 extends over 15 amino acids. The CDR3 nucleotides read TGCGCCAGCAGTGAGACAGGGGGGAGGAACACTGAAGCTTTCTTT. Its translation is CASSETGGRNTEAFF.

The chain couples TRBV7-9 to TRBJ1-2, with D uncertain. V lost 4 bases and J 9 bases, leaving 15 bases between the germline ends. CDR3 length: 13 amino acids. Germline lookup yields CDR1 SEHNR and CDR2 FQNEAQ (reference sequence). CDR3 in amino acids: CASSWPQPESYTF. For the CDR3, the DNA is TGTGCCAGCAGCTGGCCACAGCCCGAGAGCTACACCTTC.

V usage is TRBV4-3 and J usage is TRBJ1-2; no firm D call. The V end was cut by 3 bases, the J end by 4 bases, with 15 bases between. This CDR3 spans 15 amino acids. The germline V gene encodes CDR1 LGHNA and CDR2 YSLEER. CDR3 sequence reads: CASSQAPGNFYGYTF. Here the CDR3 DNA reads TGCGCCAGCAGCCAGGCCCCAGGAAATTTCTATGGCTACACCTTC.

The J gene is TRBJ1-6, the V gene TRBV5-6; perhaps TRBD1 as D (6 bases). V was shortened by 4 bases and J by 7 bases, with 15 bases between the two germline ends. Germline CDR1 is SGHDT and CDR2 is YYEEEE. The CDR3 consists of 15 residues. CDR3 coding DNA: TGTGCCAGCAGCAGAGGACAGACGAGAAATTCACCCCTCCACTTT. Translation gives CASSRGQTRNSPLHF.

This rearrangement joins TRBV5-3 to TRBJ1-4, with D tentatively TRBD1 (6 bases). Being an ORF, TRBV5-3 has a function that is uncertain. Trimming shortened V by 3 bases and J by 0 bases, and 6 bases separated the two germline ends. The CDR3 is made up of 14 amino acids. This chain's CDR3 is CARSWTATNEKLFF. The CDR3 DNA reads as TGTGCCAGAAGCTGGACAGCAACTAATGAAAAACTGTTTTTT.

The V and J genes are TRBV19 and TRBJ1-5, with D tentatively TRBD1 (6 bases). CDR1 is LNHDA and CDR2 is SQIVND in the germline V gene (reference sequence). Trimming took 1 base from V and 3 from J, leaving 7 bases between them. The CDR3 totals 14 residues. CDR3 in DNA: TGTGCCAGTAGTATAGCAGGGGCCAATCAGCCCCAGCATTTT. It is translated as CASSIAGANQPQHF.

The chain recombines TRBV29-1 with TRBJ2-1; TRBD1 matches at 9 bases. The CDR3 has 13 residues. J gave up 6 bases and V 8 bases, and 8 bases lay outside the gene matches. Germline V gene sequence: CDR1 SQVTM, CDR2 ANQGSEA. The CDR3 DNA sequence: TGCAGCTTGGGACAGGGAGGCAGCAATGAGCAGTTCTTC. It specifies CSLGQGGSNEQFF.